Listed here are 27 T cell receptor beta chains from one sample, sequenced in a study of T cells in localized non-small cell lung cancer. The table came from immunoSEQ multiplex PCR; TCRdb's copy has only in-frame clones and leaves some out. The sample gives roughly 15,000 clones, 85% to 90% of which show up once; 24% is in the top ten. The specimen comprised peripheral blood, sampled before any cancer treatment. The receptors originated from a female donor older than 55 with stage I squamous cell lung carcinoma.

The genes are TRBV7-7 and TRBJ2-5, with D perhaps being TRBD1 or TRBD2 (6 bases each). Trimming left V 5 bases short and J 4 bases short, with 17 bases between. CDR3 length: 15 residues. The germline CDR1 and CDR2 sequences are SSHAT and FNYEAQ (reference sequence). The chain's CDR3 is CASSPGGGTGETQYF. In nucleotides, the CDR3 is TGTGCCAGCAGCCCCGGAGGGGGAACTGGAGAGACCCAGTACTTC.

This chain connects TRBV7-8 to TRBJ2-7; TRBD1 matches 8 bases. The CDR3 runs 14 residues. Trimming removed 4 bases from V and 2 bases from J; junction bases left unmatched: 4. CDR1 is SGHVS and CDR2 is FQNEAQ in the germline V gene. In DNA form, the CDR3 reads TGTGCCAGCAGCTCCGGGACAGGCACCTACGAGCAGTACTTC. Protein sequence: CASSSGTGTYEQYF.

The chain recombines TRBV19 with TRBJ2-1, with TRBD2 matching over 7 bases. There are 19 residues in the CDR3. V was pared by 0 bases and J by 10 bases, with 21 bases of the junction left unmatched. The germline gives CDR1 LNHDA, CDR2 SQIVND (reference sequence). CDR3 in DNA: TGTGCCAGTAGTATAGATCGGGGCGGGAGACTTGGCTGGCCGCGGGAGCAGTTCTTC. It codes for CASSIDRGGRLGWPREQFF.

The chain combines TRBV28 with TRBJ1-3, with D uncertain. Trimming stripped 2 bases from V and 0 bases from J, with 8 bases between. CDR3 length: 15 amino acids. The germline V gene encodes CDR1 MDHEN and CDR2 SYDVKM. The CDR3 sequence is CASSLDHASGNTIYF. In DNA form, the CDR3 reads TGTGCCAGCAGTTTAGATCACGCCTCTGGAAACACCATATATTTT.

The chain combines TRBV6-1 with TRBJ1-1, with D possibly matching TRBD1 (5 bases). Per the germline V gene, CDR1 is MNHNS and CDR2 is SASEGT. The CDR3 contains 15 residues. The V end lost 6 bases, the J end lost 1 base, and 15 bases lay between the germline ends. CDR3 region: CASRRDGAENTEAFF. CDR3 sequence (DNA): TGTGCCAGCAGGCGCGATGGGGCGGAGAACACTGAAGCTTTCTTT.

The chain combines TRBV12-5 with TRBJ1-1, with TRBD1 matching over 10 bases. In germline, CDR1 is LGHNT, CDR2 FRNRAP. CDR3 size: 15 residues. The V gene end was trimmed by 3 bases and the J gene end by 2 bases; junction bases not matched to a gene: 3. The CDR3 loop is CASGLGTGANTEAFF. CDR3 bases: TGTGCTAGTGGTTTAGGGACAGGGGCAAACACTGAAGCTTTCTTT.

The genes are TRBV7-8 and TRBJ2-7, with D tentatively TRBD1 (6 bases). CDR3 length: 15 residues. Germline V gives CDR1 SGHVS, CDR2 FQNEAQ. Trimming left V 0 bases short and J 2 bases short, with 11 bases between. The CDR3 is CASSLAGGQTYEQYF. In nucleotides, the CDR3 is TGTGCCAGCAGCTTAGCGGGCGGACAGACCTACGAGCAGTACTTC.

The rearrangement links TRBV7-9 to TRBJ1-1; D is unresolved. CDR1 is SEHNR, CDR2 FQNEAQ, per germline (reference sequence). There are 14 residues in the CDR3. V was trimmed by 7 bases and J by 1 base, leaving 13 bases between them. The CDR3: CASTKFEGNTEAFF. The CDR3 DNA reads as TGTGCCAGCACCAAATTTGAGGGGAACACTGAAGCTTTCTTT.

The chain uses TRBV15 and TRBJ1-1; D not resolved. The CDR3 runs 15 residues. The V gene lost 0 bases and the J gene lost 8 bases, with 16 bases spanning the gap. Germline V gene data show CDR1 as LNHNV and CDR2 as YYDKDF (reference sequence). The CDR3 loop reads CATSRDEGQLAEAFF. The CDR3 DNA reads TGTGCCACCAGCAGAGATGAAGGGCAACTGGCCGAAGCTTTCTTT.

The chain links TRBV30 to TRBJ2-1; D not resolved. This CDR3 is built from 11 residues. Per the germline V gene, CDR1 is GTSNPN and CDR2 is SVGIG (reference sequence). V shed 3 bases and J shed 9 bases, with 9 bases lying between them. The CDR3 is CAWRALGEQFF. DNA for the CDR3: TGTGCCTGGAGGGCATTGGGTGAGCAGTTCTTC.

The chain employs TRBV5-1 and TRBJ2-1, with TRBD2 matching 8 bases. The junction had 5 bases not matched to a gene; V was cut back by 6 bases and J by 0 bases. This CDR3 spans 15 amino acids. The germline CDR1 and CDR2 sequences are SGHRS and YFSETQ. DNA for the CDR3: TGCGCCAGCACTCGACTAGCGAGCTCCTACAATGAGCAGTTCTTC. Protein sequence: CASTRLASSYNEQFF.

The chain has TRBV5-1 and TRBJ2-3; 8 positions agree with TRBD2. Germline loops: CDR1 SGHRS, CDR2 YFSETQ. The junction had 16 bases not matched to a gene; V was cut back by 5 bases and J by 2 bases. CDR3 length equals 18 residues. This chain's CDR3 is CASRSIVERELNTDTQYF. For the CDR3, the DNA is TGCGCCAGCAGGTCGATCGTAGAGCGGGAGTTGAACACAGATACGCAGTATTTT.

The chain uses TRBV5-6 and TRBJ2-7, with D perhaps matching TRBD1 (6 bases). The CDR3 extends over 17 amino acids. In germline, CDR1 is SGHDT, CDR2 YYEEEE. V gave up 4 bases and J gave up 2 bases, with 22 bases separating them. The CDR3 sequence is CASSHDKGGQVPYEQYF. DNA of the CDR3: TGTGCCAGCAGCCATGACAAAGGGGGTCAGGTTCCCTACGAGCAGTACTTC.

This rearrangement joins TRBV11-3 to TRBJ1-1, with D possibly TRBD1 on 6 matching bases. V lost 5 bases and J lost 4, with 11 bases in between. From germline, CDR1 is SGHNT and CDR2 YENEEA. This CDR3 is built from 13 residues. CDR3 loop: CASSRSRGTEAFF. In nucleotides, the CDR3 is TGTGCCAGCAGCCGTAGCAGGGGCACTGAAGCTTTCTTT.

The J gene is TRBJ1-2, the V gene TRBV4-1, with TRBD1 matching 7 bases. Germline V lookup: CDR1 MGHRA, CDR2 YSYEKL. CDR3 size: 13 residues. Germline trimming cut 5 bases from V and 4 bases from J; bases unmatched to any gene: 4. CDR3 loop: CASSATGAYGYTF. For the CDR3, the DNA is TGCGCCAGCAGCGCAACAGGGGCCTATGGCTACACCTTC.

The V gene is TRBV5-1, the J gene TRBJ2-3, with 7 bases matching TRBD1. The germline CDR1 and CDR2 sequences are SGHRS and YFSETQ. This CDR3 is built from 15 residues. With V trimmed by 0 bases and J by 3 bases, 4 bases remained unmatched. CDR3 amino acids: CASSLEGAGTDTQYF. As DNA, the CDR3 is TGCGCCAGCAGCTTGGAGGGGGCAGGAACAGATACGCAGTATTTT.

V gene TRBV5-6 combines with J gene TRBJ2-4; no clear D gene. Trimming took off 5 bases at V and 5 bases at J, with 11 bases between the two ends. This CDR3 has 13 amino acids. In germline, CDR1 is SGHDT, CDR2 YYEEEE. The CDR3 sequence: CASRARWENIQYF. CDR3 in DNA: TGTGCCAGCAGAGCTAGATGGGAAAACATTCAGTACTTC.

The chain links TRBV28 to TRBJ1-2; D uncertain. CDR1 is MDHEN, CDR2 SYDVKM, per germline. The CDR3 sequence is 12 residues long. Between the trimmed V and J ends, which lost 6 bases and 8 bases, there was a span of 13 bases. The CDR3 nucleotides read TGTGCCAGCAGGCTAAGGGAGGAGGGCTACACCTTC. Protein: CASRLREEGYTF.

V and J are TRBV28 and TRBJ1-3; D is perhaps TRBD1 (6 bases). The CDR3 consists of 14 residues. Per germline, CDR1 MDHEN and CDR2 SYDVKM. Between the trimmed V and J ends, which lost 11 bases and 5 bases, there was a span of 19 bases. The CDR3 DNA is TGTGCCTGCGGTGGCAGGGGATCTCGAAACACCATATATTTT. This encodes CACGGRGSRNTIYF. The entire variable domain, with the rest obtained from reference TRBV28 and TRBJ1-3, is as follows: DVKVTQSSRYLVKRTGEKVFLECVQDMDHENMFWYRQDPGLGLRLIYFSYDVKMKEKGDIPEGYSVSREKKERFSLILESASTNQTSMYLCACGGRGSRNTIYFGEGSWLTVV.

The genes are TRBV15 and TRBJ2-7; no clear D gene. Germline V gives CDR1 LNHNV, CDR2 YYDKDF (reference sequence). V dropped 3 bases and J dropped 5 bases, with 11 bases sitting between them. This CDR3 is 13 amino acids long. CDR3 sequence: CATSSWARHEQYF. The CDR3 DNA reads TGTGCCACCAGCAGTTGGGCACGGCACGAGCAGTACTTC.

This chain joins TRBV21-1 and TRBJ2-7; the table names TRBD2, a call not compared with the DNA. TRBV21-1 is assigned pseudogene status. This CDR3 has 15 amino acids. The CDR3 region is CASKPGLAGIYEQYF. The CDR3 bases are TGTGCCAGCAAGCCAGGGCTAGCGGGGATCTACGAGCAGTACTTC.

This chain joins TRBV5-6 and TRBJ2-7; D remains ambiguous. Trimming removed 0 bases at V and 0 bases at J, with 7 bases between. Germline-derived CDR1 and CDR2 are SGHDT and YYEEEE. The CDR3 loop spans 14 amino acids. The CDR3 is CASSLEGYSYEQYF. The DNA of the CDR3 is TGTGCCAGCAGCTTGGAAGGGTACTCCTACGAGCAGTACTTC.

The chain links TRBV11-2 to TRBJ1-1, with unresolved D. Trimming stripped 3 bases from V and 5 bases from J, with 4 bases between. Germline CDR1 reads SGHAT; CDR2 reads FQNNGV. The CDR3 runs 11 residues. In nucleotides, the CDR3 is TGTGCCAGCAGCTTGTGGACTGAAGCTTTCTTT. The encoded protein is CASSLWTEAFF.

The chain links TRBV5-4 to TRBJ2-5; D is ambiguous. Germline CDR1 reads SGHNT; CDR2 reads YYREEE (reference sequence). V gave up 0 bases and J gave up 5 bases, with 11 bases separating them. This CDR3 has 14 amino acids. The CDR3 region is CASSLGRYPETQYF. CDR3 nucleotides: TGTGCCAGCAGCTTGGGGCGGTACCCGGAGACCCAGTACTTC.

The chain uses TRBV27 and TRBJ1-4, with D uncertain. The CDR3 sequence is 14 residues long. V dropped 2 bases and J dropped 5 bases, with 9 bases sitting between them. Germline CDR1 reads MNHEY; CDR2 reads SMNVEV (reference sequence). The CDR3 DNA follows: TGTGCCAGCAGTTTACGAGCTTTGAATGAAAAACTGTTTTTT. As protein: CASSLRALNEKLFF.

The chain carries TRBV27 and TRBJ1-1; unclear D gene. The V gene's germline CDR1 is MNHEY and CDR2 SMNVEV (reference sequence). With 5 bases removed from V and 5 bases from J, the gap between germline ends came to 18 bases. The CDR3 totals 15 residues. This CDR3 is CASSPVPGVGTEAFF. The CDR3 DNA sequence: TGTGCCAGCAGTCCGGTGCCCGGGGTCGGGACTGAAGCTTTCTTT.

The chain links TRBV5-1 to TRBJ1-3, with 10 bases identical to TRBD1. Germline CDR1 and CDR2: SGHRS and YFSETQ. With V trimmed by 3 bases and J by 2 bases, 5 bases remained unmatched. CDR3 length: 16 residues. The CDR3 here is CASSSGTGDAGNTIYF. CDR3 coding DNA: TGCGCCAGCAGCTCCGGGACAGGGGACGCTGGAAACACCATATATTTT.